One and the same sample provided the 27 T cell receptor beta chains below, sequenced in a study of CD8+ T cells in alopecia areata. It was cDNA, reverse transcribed from extracted RNA, that served as the sequencing template. Here immunoSEQ multiplex PCR was the method, and the copy in TCRdb shows in-frame clones only, minus some. The data contain over 200,000 clones, less than 65% of them singletons. The treatment denotes: oral pan-JAK inhibitor, 5-10 mg twice daily. The starting material was CD4+ T cells sorted from blood, obtained at week 4, from a patient treated with tofacitinib. These receptors all stem from a human donor with alopecia areata.

The rearrangement uses TRBV5-1 and TRBJ2-6; D unresolved. CDR3 size: 16 residues. Trimming pared 0 bases from V and 2 bases from J, leaving 9 bases between. Germline CDR1 SGHRS, CDR2 YFSETQ. As DNA, the CDR3 is TGCGCCAGCAGCTTGGGCGGATTTGCTGGGGCCAACGTCCTGACTTTC. This translates into CASSLGGFAGANVLTF.

J is TRBJ2-6 and V is TRBV5-1; the match to TRBD1 covers 7 bases. J was trimmed by 3 bases and V by 4 bases; bases with no gene match: 4. The CDR3 contains 15 residues. Per the germline V gene, CDR1 is SGHRS and CDR2 is YFSETQ. CDR3 bases: TGCGCCAGCAGCCCAAACAGGGGTGGGGCCAACGTCCTGACTTTC. This encodes CASSPNRGGANVLTF.

Turning to this clone: The sample has other DNA sequences that encode this CDR3 too. V is TRBV27 and J is TRBJ2-5; D gene uncertain. Per the germline V gene, CDR1 is MNHEY and CDR2 is SMNVEV (reference sequence). Trimming left V 5 bases short and J 5 bases short, with 12 bases between. The CDR3 covers 13 residues. CDR3 sequence reads: CASSPRTRETQYF. Written as DNA, the CDR3 is TGTGCCAGCAGTCCACGGACCCGGGAGACCCAGTACTTC.

Worth noting for this clone: The junction departs from germline at one end; a sequencing error may be responsible. The chain joins TRBV5-4 to TRBJ1-2, with D hard to call. Germline lookup yields CDR1 SGHNT and CDR2 YYREEE (reference sequence). The CDR3 totals 15 residues. The chain's CDR3 is CASSQGISLGYGYTF. The CDR3 DNA follows: TGCGCCAGCAGCCAAGGGATCTCCCTCGGCTATGGCTACACCTTC.

The chain recombines TRBV12-5 with TRBJ1-5; the D is unclear. CDR1 is LGHNT, CDR2 FRNRAP, per germline. CDR3 length: 14 residues. V was shortened by 4 bases and J by 1 base, with 8 bases between the two germline ends. CDR3 region: CASGSTVSNQPQHF. Here the CDR3 DNA reads TGTGCTAGTGGTTCCACAGTAAGCAATCAGCCCCAGCATTTT.

The CDR3 here is CASSKSDLLNQPQHF. The CDR3 nucleotides are TGTGCCAGTAGTAAATCGGACCTACTCAATCAGCCCCAGCATTTT. The J gene is TRBJ1-5, the V gene TRBV19; D unclear. The V gene lost 4 bases and the J gene lost 3 bases, with 13 bases spanning the gap. In germline, CDR1 is LNHDA, CDR2 SQIVND (reference sequence). The CDR3 is made up of 15 amino acids. The full variable domain, rest sourced from reference TRBV19 and TRBJ1-5, is DGGITQSPKYLFRKEGQNVTLSCEQNLNHDAMYWYRQDPGQGLRLIYYSQIVNDFQKGDIAEGYSVSREKKESFPLTVTSAQKNPTAFYLCASSKSDLLNQPQHFGDGTRLSIL.

V and J are TRBV6-5 and TRBJ2-1; a weak D match, TRBD2 (6 bases). There are 16 residues in the CDR3. The germline V gene has CDR1 MNHEY and CDR2 SVGAGI. V lost 0 bases to trimming and J lost 2 bases, with 11 bases between them. The CDR3 loop reads CASSYSGLHTYNEQFF. The CDR3 DNA reads as TGTGCCAGCAGTTACTCGGGACTTCACACCTACAATGAGCAGTTCTTC.

The V gene is TRBV2, the J gene TRBJ1-2; D uncertain. The germline V and J ends were trimmed by 3 bases and 4 bases, with 9 bases remaining between them. Germline lookup yields CDR1 SNHLY and CDR2 FYNNEI. This CDR3 is 13 amino acids long. The CDR3 spells CASSEELSYGYTF. The CDR3 region has the DNA TGTGCCAGCAGTGAGGAACTCTCCTATGGCTACACCTTC.

The chain carries TRBV5-8 and TRBJ2-3; 7 bases map to TRBD2. This CDR3 has 16 residues. In germline, CDR1 is SGHTS, CDR2 YDEGEE. Trimming took 0 bases from V and 1 from J; bases not matched to a gene: 5. CDR3 protein: CASSLGGGGRTDTQYF. The CDR3 DNA reads TGTGCCAGCAGCTTGGGAGGCGGGGGACGCACAGATACGCAGTATTTT.

The chain recombines TRBV11-2 with TRBJ2-5, with 10 bases identical to TRBD2. V shed 1 base, J shed 2 bases, and the junction held 1 base outside the gene matches. The CDR3 length is 15 residues. CDR1 is SGHAT, CDR2 FQNNGV, per germline. This chain's CDR3 is CASSLGTSGQETQYF. The CDR3 DNA sequence: TGTGCCAGCAGCTTAGGGACTAGCGGACAAGAGACCCAGTACTTC. The variable domain in full, completed from reference TRBV11-2 and TRBJ2-5, reads EAGVAQSPRYKIIEKRQSVAFWCNPISGHATLYWYQQILGQGPKLLIQFQNNGVVDDSQLPKDRFSAERLKGVDSTLKIQPAKLEDSAVYLCASSLGTSGQETQYFGPGTRLLVL.

CDR3 amino acids: CASSLDPGQARGYTF. CDR3 in DNA: TGTGCCAGCAGCTTAGACCCGGGGCAGGCTCGTGGCTACACCTTC. The J gene is TRBJ1-2, the V gene TRBV7-9, with D possibly being TRBD1 (5 bases). Germline CDR1 SEHNR, CDR2 FQNEAQ (reference sequence). The length of the CDR3 is 15 residues. Trimming stripped 1 base from V and 7 bases from J, with 16 bases between.

The J gene is TRBJ2-5, the V gene TRBV2, with D hard to call. Germline CDR1 and CDR2: SNHLY and FYNNEI. The CDR3 sequence is 13 residues long. The V end was cut by 4 bases, the J end by 0 bases, with 6 bases between. Here the CDR3 reads CASSVDNQETQYF. The CDR3 DNA reads TGTGCCAGCAGTGTTGACAACCAAGAGACCCAGTACTTC.

V gene TRBV7-2 combines with J gene TRBJ2-3; 10 bases match TRBD1. Germline V gene lookup returns CDR1 SGHTA and CDR2 FQGNSA. The CDR3 loop spans 13 amino acids. V was pared by 5 bases and J by 5 bases, with 1 base of the junction left unmatched. This CDR3 reads CASSRDRGDTQYF. The CDR3 nucleotides are TGTGCCAGCAGCCGGGACAGGGGAGATACGCAGTATTTT.

The chain employs TRBV27 and TRBJ1-2; no definite D call. V dropped 1 base and J dropped 2 bases, with 11 bases sitting between them. The germline V gene encodes CDR1 MNHEY and CDR2 SMNVEV (reference sequence). The CDR3 spans 15 residues. CDR3: CASSLFPAANYGYTF. CDR3 DNA sequence: TGTGCCAGCAGTTTATTCCCGGCAGCAAACTATGGCTACACCTTC.

The chain joins TRBV4-3 to TRBJ1-2; 7 bases agree with TRBD1. The CDR3 spans 14 residues. Germline values: CDR1 LGHNA, CDR2 YSLEER. V shed 2 bases and J 3 bases; nucleotides not matched to a gene: 3. CDR3: CASSQQGVDYGYTF. In DNA, the CDR3 is TGCGCCAGCAGCCAACAGGGGGTTGACTATGGCTACACCTTC.

A single count supports this clone. The chain joins TRBV15 to TRBJ2-5, with 7 bases lining up with TRBD2. The CDR3 has 14 amino acids. Trimming at V came to 7 bases and at J to 7 bases, leaving 12 bases not matched to a gene. CDR1 is LNHNV, CDR2 YYDKDF, per germline (reference sequence). In nucleotides, the CDR3 is TGTGCCACCACCCCGCGAAAAGCGGGGTGGACCCAGTACTTC. Its protein is CATTPRKAGWTQYF.

CDR3 DNA sequence: TGTGCCAGCAGTTACAGCCCTGGCAGATACGGCTACACCTTC. The encoded protein is CASSYSPGRYGYTF. The V call is TRBV6-5, the J call TRBJ1-2; D not certain. Trimming removed 2 bases from V and 8 bases from J, with 15 bases in between. The germline V gene has CDR1 MNHEY and CDR2 SVGAGI. The CDR3 loop spans 14 amino acids.

This rearrangement joins TRBV7-9 to TRBJ1-2, with a possible D match to TRBD1 (5 bases). This CDR3 spans 15 amino acids. V lost 5 bases to trimming and J lost 8 bases, with 21 bases between them. The germline V gene encodes CDR1 SEHNR and CDR2 FQNEAQ (reference sequence). In DNA, the CDR3 is TGTGCCAGCAGCGATAACCTGGAGGGCAGGGACGGCTACACCTTC. It is translated as CASSDNLEGRDGYTF.

The chain links TRBV7-9 to TRBJ2-1; TRBD2 matches at 7 bases. The CDR3 loop spans 13 amino acids. Germline CDR1 is SEHNR and CDR2 is FQNEAQ (reference sequence). V dropped 3 bases and J dropped 15; count of bases not matched to a gene: 11. DNA of the CDR3: TGTGCCAGCAGCTTCAGTATAACGGGGGGATGGTTCTTC. This gives the protein CASSFSITGGWFF.

This clone showed up just once. The chain joins TRBV11-3 to TRBJ1-3; D gene ambiguous. The germline V and J ends were trimmed by 0 bases and 2 bases, with 11 bases remaining between them. The CDR3 is made up of 16 amino acids. Germline V gene data show CDR1 as SGHNT and CDR2 as YENEEA. This chain's CDR3 is CASSLDAGSAGNTIYF. The CDR3 region has the DNA TGTGCCAGCAGCTTAGATGCCGGTTCTGCTGGAAACACCATATATTTT.

This clone has only a few counts. The V call is TRBV4-2, the J call TRBJ2-5; no firm D call. The CDR3 consists of 16 residues. Germline CDR1 LGHNA, CDR2 YNFKEQ. V gave up 0 bases and J gave up 6 bases, with 17 bases separating them. This CDR3 reads CASSQERTASGQTQYF. The DNA of the CDR3 is TGTGCCAGCAGCCAAGAGAGGACGGCTTCCGGGCAGACCCAGTACTTC.

The gene calls are TRBV2 and TRBJ1-5; TRBD1 agrees at 7 bases. The CDR3 length is 13 residues. Trimming at V came to 9 bases and at J to 5 bases, leaving 7 bases not matched to a gene. In germline, CDR1 is SNHLY, CDR2 FYNNEI. The CDR3, as DNA: TGTGCCAGTGTAAGGGGGCTGGATCAGCCCCAGCATTTT. Protein sequence: CASVRGLDQPQHF.

In regard to this clone: The junction departs from the called germline gene at one end, perhaps through a read error. The chain recombines TRBV2 with TRBJ2-3, with D uncertain. The CDR3 has 13 amino acids. Looked up from germline, CDR1 is SNHLY and CDR2 is FYNNEI. The CDR3 region has the DNA TGTGCCAGCAGTGAATCATCCCGGCCAAATATGAATTTT. This codes for CASSESSRPNMNF.

This chain uses TRBV5-1 with TRBJ2-1, with no clear D. The CDR3 covers 14 residues. Looked up from germline, CDR1 is SGHRS and CDR2 is YFSETQ. V was pared by 0 bases and J by 3 bases, with 7 bases between. CDR3 amino acids: CASSLDSRYNEQFF. The DNA for the CDR3 is TGCGCCAGCAGCTTGGACAGCCGCTACAATGAGCAGTTCTTC.

The rearrangement joins TRBV5-4 to TRBJ2-5, with D tentatively TRBD1 (5 bases). V lost 4 bases and J lost 4, with 11 bases in between. Germline CDR1 and CDR2: SGHNT and YYREEE (reference sequence). The CDR3 has 13 amino acids. The CDR3 DNA reads as TGTGCCAGCAGCGGCACAGGTGGAGAGACCCAGTACTTC. Its protein product is CASSGTGGETQYF.

The V gene is TRBV30, the J gene TRBJ1-6; 8 bases are shared with TRBD1. J gave up 8 bases and V 6 bases, and 9 bases lay outside the gene matches. Germline V gene lookup returns CDR1 GTSNPN and CDR2 SVGIG (reference sequence). The CDR3 contains 14 residues. CDR3 DNA: TGTGCCTGCGGACAGGGTTTGGAGTATTCACCCCTCCACTTT. Its translation is CACGQGLEYSPLHF. Based on the CDR3 plus reference TRBV30 and TRBJ1-6, the full variable domain is SQTIHQWPATLVQPVGSPLSLECTVEGTSNPNLYWYRQAAGRGLQLLFYSVGIGQISSEVPQNLSASRPQDRQFILSSKKLLLSDSGFYLCACGQGLEYSPLHFGNGTRLTVT.

The CDR3, as DNA: TGTGCCACCAGCTTGGAGGCAGGGAACAATCAGCCCCAGCATTTT. Translating gives CATSLEAGNNQPQHF. The rearrangement links TRBV15 to TRBJ1-5; D may be TRBD1 (5 bases). The CDR3 is 15 amino acids. Trimming took off 5 bases at V and 3 bases at J, with 14 bases between the two ends. CDR1 is LNHNV and CDR2 is YYDKDF in the germline V gene (reference sequence).